The 19 T cell receptor beta chains in this list originate from one sample, sequenced in a study of neurological immune-mediated disorders. TCRdb independently ran MiXCR on the 5' RACE reads; one entry per CDR3 protein. The table lists around 70,000 distinct CDR3 sequences, roughly 3% of them singletons. The material sequenced was PBMCs. The receptors shown here come from a woman in her 50s with multiple sclerosis.

This clonotype was recorded at least ten times. This chain joins TRBV7-2 and TRBJ2-7; the match to TRBD2 covers 12 bases. The CDR3 is 18 amino acids. V was pared by 0 bases and J by 3 bases, with 9 bases of the junction left unmatched. The germline V gene has CDR1 SGHTA and CDR2 FQGNSA. In nucleotides, the CDR3 is TGTGCCAGCAGCTTAGCTCCCCCGACTAGCGGGAGCCACTACGAGCAGTACTTC. Translation: CASSLAPPTSGSHYEQYF.

This clonotype was recorded many times. This chain connects TRBV12-3 or TRBV12-4 to TRBJ1-6, with TRBD1 matching 7 bases. The CDR3 is 15 amino acids. J was trimmed by 7 bases and V by 5 bases; bases with no gene match: 8. In DNA, the CDR3 is TGTGCCAGCAGTCCGACAGGGCGGGAGAATTCACCCCTCCACTTT. Its protein product is CASSPTGRENSPLHF.

This clonotype appeared many times. The chain has TRBV4-2 and TRBJ2-2; a possible D gene is TRBD1 (6 bases). Germline loops: CDR1 LGHNA, CDR2 YNFKEQ. The CDR3 sequence is 16 residues long. The V and J ends lost 3 bases and 3 bases respectively, with 14 bases between them. CDR3 loop: CASSHQGGSDTGELFF. The DNA of the CDR3 is TGTGCCAGCAGCCACCAAGGGGGTAGCGACACCGGGGAGCTGTTTTTT.

Comment on this clonotype: The junction differs from germline at one of its ends, possibly a read error. V usage is TRBV12-3 or TRBV12-4 and J usage is TRBJ1-2; D gene uncertain. CDR3 size: 13 residues. CDR3: CASSPRGGRSIHF. The CDR3 nucleotides are TGTGCCAGCAGTCCCCGGGGAGGACGCTCCATTCACTTC.

This clonotype was counted ten times or more. V is TRBV7-9 and J is TRBJ2-5, with D possibly TRBD1 on 5 matching bases. Per germline, CDR1 SEHNR and CDR2 FQNEAQ (reference sequence). V gave up 5 bases and J gave up 5 bases, with 15 bases separating them. The CDR3 is made up of 14 amino acids. CDR3 sequence (DNA): TGTGCCAGCAGCACTGGACGGACACCGGAGACCCAGTACTTC. Protein product: CASSTGRTPETQYF.

This clonotype was found many times. The chain carries TRBV29-1 and TRBJ1-5; D is possibly TRBD1 (6 bases). CDR1 SQVTM and CDR2 ANQGSEA come from the germline V gene. The CDR3 covers 12 residues. V was clipped by 5 bases and J by 5 bases, with 10 bases between them. The CDR3 protein is CSVRGADQPQHF. CDR3 DNA sequence: TGCAGCGTTCGGGGGGCCGATCAGCCCCAGCATTTT.

This clonotype was observed at least ten times. The V gene is TRBV28, the J gene TRBJ2-3; 11 bases fit TRBD2. The germline V gene has CDR1 MDHEN and CDR2 SYDVKM. This CDR3 is built from 18 residues. V dropped 6 bases and J dropped 8; count of bases not matched to a gene: 19. DNA for the CDR3: TGTGCCAGCAGCCTCCCAACTAGCGGGGGCGCCCGGGGAGTTACGCAGTATTTT. Its translation is CASSLPTSGGARGVTQYF.

In this sample, this clonotype turned up many times. The chain has TRBV15 and TRBJ2-3, with 7 positions matching TRBD2. Germline CDR1 reads LNHNV; CDR2 reads YYDKDF (reference sequence). J lost 4 bases, V lost 1 base, and 8 bases had no gene match. The CDR3 has 16 residues. CDR3 residues: CATSRAFGLGADTQYF. The CDR3 DNA reads as TGTGCCACCAGCAGAGCTTTTGGACTAGGTGCAGATACGCAGTATTTT.

This clonotype was detected many times. The chain recombines TRBV12-3 or TRBV12-4 with TRBJ2-2; unclear D gene. V shed 5 bases and J shed 7 bases, with 8 bases lying between them. CDR3 length equals 12 residues. CDR3 sequence (DNA): TGTGCCAGCAGTCTTCTCGGCGGGGAGCTGTTTTTT. It yields the protein CASSLLGGELFF.

This clonotype was counted at least ten times. This rearrangement joins TRBV6-2 or TRBV6-3 to TRBJ2-2; 9 bases align to TRBD2. Germline lookup yields CDR1 MNHEY and CDR2 SVGEGT. This CDR3 contains 18 residues. The V gene end was trimmed by 5 bases and the J gene end by 4 bases; junction bases not matched to a gene: 14. As DNA, the CDR3 is TGTGCCAGCAGTCATATTAAACTTAGCGGGAGCGGCACCGGGGAGCTGTTTTTT. This codes for CASSHIKLSGSGTGELFF.

This chain uses TRBV29-1 with TRBJ2-3; TRBD2 agrees at 7 bases. From germline, CDR1 is SQVTM and CDR2 ANQGSEA. J was trimmed by 3 bases and V by 7 bases; bases with no gene match: 4. This CDR3 contains 12 residues. CDR3 amino acids: CSGRAGTDTQYF. CDR3 DNA: TGCAGCGGAAGAGCGGGAACAGATACGCAGTATTTT.

The table lists this clonotype with many counts. This chain connects TRBV6-5 to TRBJ2-5; D not certain. CDR1 is MNHEY, CDR2 SVGAGI, per germline. V lost 0 bases and J 2 bases, leaving 10 bases between the germline ends. CDR3 size: 15 residues. In DNA, the CDR3 is TGTGCCAGCAGTTACTCGTACACGGTACAAGAGACCCAGTACTTC. Amino acid sequence: CASSYSYTVQETQYF.

The table lists this clonotype with many counts. Written as DNA, the CDR3 is TGTGCCCTCTCCCCCGGAGGCGGGGGGGCGATTGAGCAGTTCTTC. Protein sequence: CALSPGGGGAIEQFF. The chain is built from TRBV10-3 and TRBJ2-1, with 9 bases aligning to TRBD2. The CDR3 runs to 15 residues. Germline V CDR1 and CDR2: ENHRY, SYGVKD. With 11 bases clipped from V and 9 bases from J, the junction kept 17 bases outside the gene matches.

About this clonotype: Because the CDR3 is missing its conserved closing phenylalanine or tryptophan, this is likely a read error. The rearrangement uses TRBV5-5 and TRBJ2-4; D is unresolved. Germline CDR1 SGHKS, CDR2 YYEKEE (reference sequence). Trimming removed 1 base from V and 0 bases from J, with 5 bases in between. The CDR3 totals 14 residues. CDR3 in DNA: TGTGCCAGCAGCTTGCAACTAGCCAAAAACATTCAGTACAAC. Residues: CASSLQLAKNIQYN.

The table lists this clonotype with many counts. The genes are TRBV11-2 and TRBJ2-1; 9 nucleotides align to TRBD1. Trimming took 0 bases from V and 5 from J; bases not matched to a gene: 8. This CDR3 has 17 amino acids. From germline, CDR1 is SGHAT and CDR2 FQNNGV. The CDR3, as DNA: TGTGCCAGCAGCTTAGATCGGGACAGGGCTTTCCACAATGAGCAGTTCTTC. Amino acid sequence: CASSLDRDRAFHNEQFF.

The chain combines TRBV7-6 with TRBJ1-2; unclear D gene. Germline lookup yields CDR1 SGHVS and CDR2 FNYEAQ. V was pared by 2 bases and J by 7 bases, with 11 bases between. CDR3 size: 13 residues. CDR3 sequence reads: CASSLREGRGYTF. In nucleotides, the CDR3 is TGTGCCAGCAGCTTAAGGGAAGGTCGTGGCTACACCTTC. The full variable domain, with the rest looked up from reference TRBV7-6 and TRBJ1-2, is GAGVSQSPRYKVTKRGQDVALRCDPISGHVSLYWYRQALGQGPEFLTYFNYEAQQDKSGLPNDRFSAERPEGSISTLTIQRTEQRDSAMYRCASSLREGRGYTFGSGTRLTVV.

This clonotype has ten or more counts. The chain uses TRBV12-3 or TRBV12-4 and TRBJ1-6; no clear D. Trimming stripped 5 bases from V and 6 bases from J, with 11 bases between. This CDR3 contains 14 residues. This chain's CDR3 is CASSTRATNSPLHF. In nucleotides, the CDR3 is TGTGCCAGCAGTACCCGGGCCACTAATTCACCCCTCCACTTT.

The sample holds many counts of this clonotype. The chain is built from TRBV11-3 and TRBJ2-2; no reliable D call. CDR3 length equals 15 residues. Trimming removed 1 base at V and 8 bases at J, with 14 bases between. In germline, CDR1 is SGHNT, CDR2 YENEEA. Here the CDR3 DNA reads TGTGCCAGCAGCTTAGTAGTTCTAGAGGCGGGGGAGCTGTTTTTT. Its protein product is CASSLVVLEAGELFF. The complete variable domain, with remaining parts taken from reference TRBV11-3 and TRBJ2-2, reads EAGVVQSPRYKIIEKKQPVAFWCNPISGHNTLYWYLQNLGQGPELLIRYENEEAVDDSQLPKDRFSAERLKGVDSTLKIQPAELGDSAVYLCASSLVVLEAGELFFGEGSRLTVL.

In this sample, this clonotype turned up many times. The rearrangement links TRBV7-3 to TRBJ2-5; 10 bases align to TRBD2. Unmatched junction bases numbered 4, after V lost 4 bases and J lost 5 bases. Germline CDR1 is SGHTA and CDR2 is FQGTGA. This CDR3 has 14 amino acids. Written as DNA, the CDR3 is TGTGCCAGCAGCTCGCTAGCGGGAGTCGAGACCCAGTACTTC. This sequence encodes CASSSLAGVETQYF.